This TCR beta chain emerged from a study of cytomegalovirus exposure and HLA in healthy donors. It was with 60 Vbeta and 13 Jbeta primers that the PCR ran. The protocol was immunoSEQ multiplex PCR, while the TCRdb copy is restricted to in-frame clones and leaves out a portion. The repertoire has roughly 120,000 clones, 70% to 85% of them found once; the top ten carry under 14%. J gave up 5 bases and V 7 bases, and 7 bases lay outside the gene matches. CDR1 and CDR2 from the germline V gene are LNHDA and SQIVND (reference sequence). The CDR3 sequence is 13 residues long. The TCR was taken from a woman aged 50 to 60 in good health and CMV-seropositive. The material sequenced was PBMCs. The chain joins TRBV19 to TRBJ2-5, with TRBD2 matching 7 bases. CDR3 amino acids: CASTGRRWETQYF. In DNA form, the CDR3 reads TGTGCCAGTACCGGGAGGCGATGGGAGACCCAGTACTTC.